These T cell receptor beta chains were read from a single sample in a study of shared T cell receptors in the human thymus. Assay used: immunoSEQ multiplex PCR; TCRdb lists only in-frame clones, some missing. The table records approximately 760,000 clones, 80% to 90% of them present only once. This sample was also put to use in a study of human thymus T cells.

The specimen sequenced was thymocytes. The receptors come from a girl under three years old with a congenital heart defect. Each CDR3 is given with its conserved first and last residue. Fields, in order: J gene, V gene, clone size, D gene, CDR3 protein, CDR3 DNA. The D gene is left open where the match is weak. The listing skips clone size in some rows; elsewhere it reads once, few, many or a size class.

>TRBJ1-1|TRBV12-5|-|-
CAGPGRTGVSNTEAFF
TGTGCTGGGCCGGGCAGAACGGGGGTGAGTAACACTGAAGCTTTCTTT
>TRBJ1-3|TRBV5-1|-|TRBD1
CASSYTGTGIGNTIYF
TGCGCCAGCAGTTACACCGGGACAGGCATTGGAAACACCATATATTTT
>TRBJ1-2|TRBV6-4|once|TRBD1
CASSDSTDQQGNYGYTF
TGTGCCAGCAGTGACTCGACCGATCAACAGGGGAACTATGGCTACACCTTC
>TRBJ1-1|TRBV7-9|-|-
CASSFSFLNTEAFF
TGTGCCAGCAGCTTTAGTTTTTTGAACACTGAAGCTTTCTTT
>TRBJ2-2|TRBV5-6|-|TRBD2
CASRRLAGPKNTGELFF
TGTGCCAGCAGACGACTAGCGGGGCCCAAGAACACCGGGGAGCTGTTTTTT
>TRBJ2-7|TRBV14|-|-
CASSRNPDHLAYYEQYF
TGTGCCAGCAGCCGAAACCCGGATCACTTAGCCTACTACGAGCAGTACTTC
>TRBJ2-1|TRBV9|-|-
CASSGRQETPSSYNEQFF
TGTGCCAGCAGCGGGCGACAGGAAACTCCAAGCTCCTACAATGAGCAGTTCTTC
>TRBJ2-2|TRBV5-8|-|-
CASRELRENTGELFF
TGTGCCAGCAGGGAGCTACGGGAGAACACCGGGGAGCTGTTTTTT
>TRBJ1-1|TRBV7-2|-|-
CASSLPSPQGGTTEAFF
TGTGCCAGCAGCCTACCGTCCCCGCAGGGAGGAACCACTGAAGCTTTCTTT
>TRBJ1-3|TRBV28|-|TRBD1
CASSLRDRELSSGNTIYF
TGTGCCAGCAGTTTAAGGGACAGGGAGTTAAGCTCTGGAAACACCATATATTTT
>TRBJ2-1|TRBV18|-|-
CASSRNRDVYEANEQFF
TGTGCCAGCTCACGGAACCGAGATGTCTACGAGGCGAATGAGCAGTTCTTC
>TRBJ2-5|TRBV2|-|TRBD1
CASSEALGDRGPAQETQYF
TGTGCCAGCAGTGAAGCGCTTGGAGACAGGGGGCCTGCCCAAGAGACCCAGTACTTC
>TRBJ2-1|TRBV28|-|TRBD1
CASSLQGARYNEQFF
TGTGCCAGCAGTTTACAGGGGGCGCGGTACAATGAGCAGTTCTTC
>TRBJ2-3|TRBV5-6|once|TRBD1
CASSRPGRGQRTDTQYF
TGTGCCAGCAGCCGACCTGGCAGGGGGCAGCGGACAGATACGCAGTATTTT
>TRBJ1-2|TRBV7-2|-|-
CASSFEDIPYGYTF
TGTGCCAGCAGCTTTGAAGACATCCCCTATGGCTACACCTTC
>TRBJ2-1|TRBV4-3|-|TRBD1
CASSQGDRGTNNEQFF
TGCGCCAGCAGCCAAGGGGACAGGGGAACAAACAATGAGCAGTTCTTC
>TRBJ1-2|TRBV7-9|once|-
CASSPPGDYGYTF
TGTGCCAGCAGCCCGCCGGGGGACTATGGCTACACCTTC